These 7 T cell receptor beta chains came from one sample sequenced in a study of blood T cells in healthy people across ages. Then a second PCR, running about 6 to 11 cycles, was carried out with a sample-barcoded 5' primer and a J-beta primer mix. A single record per CDR3 protein comes from TCRdb applying MiXCR to the 5' RACE reads. The sample has approximately 900,000 distinct CDR3 sequences, about 48% seen once. The sequencing input was blood. The receptors stem from a young man in good health.

In its sample, this clonotype was seen a few times. The gene calls are TRBV29-1 and TRBJ2-5, with 7 bases aligning to TRBD1. CDR3 size: 16 residues. Per the germline V gene, CDR1 is SQVTM and CDR2 is ANQGSEA. The V gene end was trimmed by 2 bases and the J gene end by 2 bases; junction bases not matched to a gene: 11. The CDR3, as DNA: TGCAGCGTTGAACCCGTGTGGCAGGGGGAACAAGAGACCCAGTACTTC. Translation: CSVEPVWQGEQETQYF.

The sample holds a few counts of this clonotype. The chain recombines TRBV5-1 with TRBJ2-1; 10 bases fit TRBD2. Germline V gives CDR1 SGHRS, CDR2 YFSETQ. The CDR3 totals 18 residues. With 2 bases clipped from V and 4 bases from J, the junction kept 12 bases outside the gene matches. The CDR3 coding sequence is TGCGCCAGCAGCTTCCGCGGAATAGCGGGGGGAAGTTACAATGAGCAGTTCTTC. Residues: CASSFRGIAGGSYNEQFF. The full variable domain, in which reference TRBV5-1 and TRBJ2-1 provide the parts outside the CDR3, is KAGVTQTPRYLIKTRGQQVTLSCSPISGHRSVSWYQQTPGQGLQFLFEYFSETQRNKGNFPGRFSGRQFSNSRSEMNVSTLELGDSALYLCASSFRGIAGGSYNEQFFGPGTRLTVL.

Concerning this clonotype: Compared with germline, one end of the junction differs, possibly owing to a read error. The CDR3 sequence is CSFRQTAKEKLFF. CDR3 DNA sequence: TGCAGCTTCCGACAGACGGCTAAGGAAAAACTGTTTTTT. The J gene is TRBJ1-4, the V gene TRBV29-1; tentative D call: TRBD1 (5 bases). This CDR3 is built from 13 residues. Germline values: CDR1 SQVTM, CDR2 ANQGSEA.

The chain uses TRBV9 and TRBJ1-6; D gene ambiguous. V shed 0 bases and J shed 7 bases, with 11 bases lying between them. CDR1 SGDLS and CDR2 YYNGEE come from the germline V gene. This CDR3 region has 15 residues. The CDR3 is CASSVEEQTNSPLHF. The CDR3 DNA is TGTGCCAGCAGCGTAGAAGAGCAGACCAATTCACCCCTCCACTTT.

V gene TRBV12-3 or TRBV12-4 combines with J gene TRBJ1-5; perhaps TRBD1 as D (5 bases). The CDR3 sequence is 16 residues long. V dropped 1 base and J dropped 0 bases, with 10 bases sitting between them. The CDR3 DNA sequence: TGTGCCAGCAGTTTAGAGGGGATTGATAGCAATCAGCCCCAGCATTTT. This sequence encodes CASSLEGIDSNQPQHF.

There are a few counts of this clonotype. The gene calls are TRBV29-1 and TRBJ1-1; D unresolved. The CDR3 covers 12 residues. The V gene lost 6 bases and the J gene lost 3 bases, with 11 bases spanning the gap. Germline V gene sequence: CDR1 SQVTM, CDR2 ANQGSEA. The CDR3 bases are TGCAGCGTAGAGGCGTTAGACACTGAAGCTTTCTTT. Translation: CSVEALDTEAFF.

This clonotype was detected a few times. V and J are TRBV7-2 and TRBJ2-3; TRBD2 matches at 14 bases. With 5 bases clipped from V and 4 bases from J, the junction kept 17 bases outside the gene matches. This CDR3 has 20 residues. Germline V gene sequence: CDR1 SGHTA, CDR2 FQGNSA. CDR3 coding DNA: TGTGCCAGCAGCCCCCGGTGGACTAGCGGGGGGATTATTAAGGCAGATACGCAGTATTTT. This sequence encodes CASSPRWTSGGIIKADTQYF.